This T cell receptor (beta chain) was documented in a study of T cell repertoires in cytomegalovirus infection. At the level of the study: Public TCR beta signatures provided an indication of both CMV infection and a matching HLA type.

Broader study findings: Summed frequency of shared TCR beta families picked out CMV carriers who also had the relevant HLA. Dominating the ex vivo response were TCR beta clonotypes that were CMV-specific and HLA-C-restricted.

This clonotype was found a few times. The antigen remains undetermined. MiXCR, applied by TCRdb to the reads, yields one record per CDR3 protein. The sample has hundreds of thousands of distinct CDR3 sequences; more than 30% are singletons. After removal of 4 bases from V and 2 bases from J, the junction contained 8 bases not matched to a gene. CDR1 is MDHEN and CDR2 is SYDVKM in the germline V gene. The CDR3 covers 16 residues. The source material was cultured PBMCs, sampled from culture after CMV antigen stimulation. The rearrangement links TRBV28 to TRBJ2-1; 7 positions agree with TRBD2. This TCR came from a human donor in good health (CMV status not recorded). Some clones in this sample may be carry-over from other donors' samples. DNA of the CDR3: TGTGCCAGCAGTTCCACGAGCGGGATTGCCTACAATGAGCAGTTCTTC. Its translation: CASSSTSGIAYNEQFF.